This TCR beta chain emerged from a study of T-cell memory formation after mild COVID-19. Whole-study context: The study found TCR clusters largely donor specific.

V dropped 0 bases and J dropped 1 base, with 10 bases sitting between them. This CDR3 is 15 amino acids long. Germline V gives CDR1 SGHRS, CDR2 YFSETQ. This clonotype appeared many times. One entry per CDR3 protein results from TCRdb running MiXCR on the 5' RACE reads. The data contain roughly 310,000 distinct CDR3 sequences, approximately 15% of them seen just once; the ten biggest clones take up under 25%. This rearrangement joins TRBV5-1 to TRBJ2-5; D call uncertain. This TCR came from a man aged 18 to 29 who had mild COVID-19 (a few samples of this study predate the infection). Cell type and time point are not known. The sequenced material came from PBMCs or a T cell subset sorted from them (not recorded which). In nucleotides, the CDR3 is TGCGCCAGCAGCTTGGTACAGAACCCCCAAGAGACCCAGTACTTC. It encodes CASSLVQNPQETQYF.